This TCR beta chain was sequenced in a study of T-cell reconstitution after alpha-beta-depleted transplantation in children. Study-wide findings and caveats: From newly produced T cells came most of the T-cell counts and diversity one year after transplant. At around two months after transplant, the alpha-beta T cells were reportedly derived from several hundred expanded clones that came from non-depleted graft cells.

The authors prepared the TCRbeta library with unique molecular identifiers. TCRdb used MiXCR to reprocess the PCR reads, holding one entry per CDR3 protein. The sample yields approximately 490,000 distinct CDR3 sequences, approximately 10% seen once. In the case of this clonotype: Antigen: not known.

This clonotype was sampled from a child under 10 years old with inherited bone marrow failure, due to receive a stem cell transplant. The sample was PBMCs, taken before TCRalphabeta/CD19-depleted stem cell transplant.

CDR3 region: CASSPKAGRIIDEQFF. CDR3 nucleotide sequence: TGTGCCAGCAGCCCTAAAGCGGGTCGGATTATCGATGAGCAGTTCTTC. This sequence joins TRBV7-9 and TRBJ2-1; D may be TRBD2 (6 bases). This CDR3 has 16 residues. Trimming removed 5 bases from V and 8 bases from J, with 22 bases in between. From germline, CDR1 is SEHNR and CDR2 FQNEAQ (reference sequence). The full variable domain, in which reference TRBV7-9 and TRBJ2-1 provide the parts outside the CDR3, is DTGVSQNPRHKITKRGQNVTFRCDPISEHNRLYWYRQTLGQGPEFLTYFQNEAQLEKSRLLSDRFSAERPKGSFSTLEIQRTEQGDSAMYLCASSPKAGRIIDEQFFGPGTRLTVL.